This TCR beta chain was captured by sequencing in a study of blood T cell repertoires in COVID-19. The method was immunoSEQ multiplex PCR; TCRdb's version includes in-frame clones alone and lacks a portion of them. The table records tens of thousands of clones, over 65% of them present only once. This CDR3 comprises 18 residues. Germline V gives CDR1 SEHNR, CDR2 FQNEAQ (reference sequence). J gave up 3 bases and V 2 bases, and 7 bases lay outside the gene matches. The sequence came from a man aged 50 to 60 with active or convalescent COVID-19. The rearrangement joins TRBV7-9 to TRBJ1-4; 12 positions match TRBD1. Sequenced material: peripheral blood. Here the CDR3 reads CASSLWGTGGLANEKLFF. DNA of the CDR3: TGTGCCAGCAGCTTATGGGGGACAGGGGGCTTGGCTAATGAAAAACTGTTTTTT.